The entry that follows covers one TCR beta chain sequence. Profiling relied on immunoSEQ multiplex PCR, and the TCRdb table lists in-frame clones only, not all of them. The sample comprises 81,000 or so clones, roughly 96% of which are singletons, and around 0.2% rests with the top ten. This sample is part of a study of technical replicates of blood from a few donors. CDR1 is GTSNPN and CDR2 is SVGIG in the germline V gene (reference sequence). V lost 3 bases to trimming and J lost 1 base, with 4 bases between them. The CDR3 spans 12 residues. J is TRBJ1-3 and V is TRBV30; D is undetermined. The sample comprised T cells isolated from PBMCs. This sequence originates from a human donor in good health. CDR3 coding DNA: TGTGCCTGGAGCAGTTCTGGAAACACCATATATTTT. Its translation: CAWSSSGNTIYF.